This T cell receptor (beta chain) emerged from a study of blood T cell repertoires in COVID-19. About the study: Acute and convalescent COVID-19 specimens originated in the United States, Italy and Spain. The analysed material was cDNA or gDNA that came from T cells, B-cell-depleted T cells, or PBMCs.

V shed 6 bases and J shed 5 bases, with 28 bases lying between them. The CDR3 is 18 residues long. Germline CDR1 MNHEY, CDR2 SVGEGT. In the source study's methods: Nucleated cell number was recorded as an estimate derived from reference gene primer amplification. The method was immunoSEQ multiplex PCR; TCRdb's version includes in-frame clones alone and lacks a portion of them. V, J and clone size were drawn from that table, and D and trimming were deduced from the DNA. The sample holds some 220,000 clones, 82% seen once. Material: peripheral blood. This sequence was found in a woman in her 70s with COVID-19, enrolled during active disease. The chain carries TRBV6-2 or TRBV6-3 and TRBJ1-1; tentative D call: TRBD1 (6 bases). In DNA form, the CDR3 reads TGTGCCAGCAGCCACACGTCGGACAGCCTAAGTGGGAAAACTGAAGCTTTCTTT. Protein sequence: CASSHTSDSLSGKTEAFF.